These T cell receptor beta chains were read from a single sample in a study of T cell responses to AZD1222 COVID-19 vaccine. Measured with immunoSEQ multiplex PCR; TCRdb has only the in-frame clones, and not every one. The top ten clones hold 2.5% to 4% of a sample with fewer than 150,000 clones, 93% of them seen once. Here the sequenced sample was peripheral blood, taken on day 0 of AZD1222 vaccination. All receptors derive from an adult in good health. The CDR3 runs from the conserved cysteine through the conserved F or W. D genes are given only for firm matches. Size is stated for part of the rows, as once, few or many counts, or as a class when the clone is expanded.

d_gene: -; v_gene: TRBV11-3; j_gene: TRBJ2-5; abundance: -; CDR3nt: TGTGCCAGCAGCCGAGGGGGAGAAGAGACCCAGTACTTC; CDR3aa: CASSRGGEETQYF
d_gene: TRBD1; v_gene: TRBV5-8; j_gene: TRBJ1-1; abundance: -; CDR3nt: TGTGCCAGCAGCGTACAGGGGGCCAGCACTGAAGCTTTCTTT; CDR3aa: CASSVQGASTEAFF
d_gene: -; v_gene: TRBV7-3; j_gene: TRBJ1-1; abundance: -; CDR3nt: TGTGCCAGCAGCGTTCAGGGGACCACTGAAGCTTTCTTT; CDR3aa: CASSVQGTTEAFF
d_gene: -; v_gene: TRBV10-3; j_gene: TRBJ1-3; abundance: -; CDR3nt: TGTGCCATCACAGAGGGGCGCGGAAACACCATATATTTT; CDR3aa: CAITEGRGNTIYF
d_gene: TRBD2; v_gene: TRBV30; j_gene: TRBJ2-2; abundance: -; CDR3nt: TGTGCCTGGGGCACAATAGGCGGACTAGCGGGTCCCGCCGGGGAGCTGTTTTTT; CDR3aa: CAWGTIGGLAGPAGELFF
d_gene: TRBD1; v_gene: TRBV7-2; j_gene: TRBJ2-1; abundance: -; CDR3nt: TGTGCCAGCAGCTCCACCGGGACAGGGAGACGTAATGAGCAGTTCTTC; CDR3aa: CASSSTGTGRRNEQFF
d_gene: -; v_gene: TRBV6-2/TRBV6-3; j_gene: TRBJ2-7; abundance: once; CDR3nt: TGTGCCAGCAGCCACCGGGTGGGAGCGACCTACGAGCAGTACTTC; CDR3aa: CASSHRVGATYEQYF
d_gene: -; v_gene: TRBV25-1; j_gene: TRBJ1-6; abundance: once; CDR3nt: TGTGCCAGCAGGGTTCGACAGGAAAATTCACCCCTCCACTTT; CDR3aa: CASRVRQENSPLHF
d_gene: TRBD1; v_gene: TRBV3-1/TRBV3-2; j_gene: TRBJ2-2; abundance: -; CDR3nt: TGTGCCAGCAGCCAATTAGACAGGGGCGTCACCGGGGAGCTGTTTTTT; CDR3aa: CASSQLDRGVTGELFF
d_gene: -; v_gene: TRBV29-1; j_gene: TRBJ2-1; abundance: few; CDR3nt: TGCAGCGTAGGGAGTCCGGGGAATGAGCAGTTCTTC; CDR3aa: CSVGSPGNEQFF
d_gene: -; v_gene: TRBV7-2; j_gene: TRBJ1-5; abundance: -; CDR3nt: TGTGCCAGCAGCCCAGCCGTAGGTCCCTATCAGCCCCAGCATTTT; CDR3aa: CASSPAVGPYQPQHF
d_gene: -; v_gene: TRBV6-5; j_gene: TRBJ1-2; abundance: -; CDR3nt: TGTGCCAGCAGTTATGGACAGCACTATGGCTACACCTTC; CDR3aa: CASSYGQHYGYTF
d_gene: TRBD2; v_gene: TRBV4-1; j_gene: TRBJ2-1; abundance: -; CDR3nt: TGCGCCAGCAGCCAAGTTCGGGGCGGGAGGGCAGGTTCCTACAATGAGCAGTTCTTC; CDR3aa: CASSQVRGGRAGSYNEQFF
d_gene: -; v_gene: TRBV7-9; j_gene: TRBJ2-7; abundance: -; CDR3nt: TGTGCCAGCAGCGCATACTCAGGGGGGCAGGTCTACGAGCAGTACTTC; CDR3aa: CASSAYSGGQVYEQYF
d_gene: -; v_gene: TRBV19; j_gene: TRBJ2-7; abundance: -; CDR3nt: TGTGCCAGTAGTACGTACGACAGTCTGAGTAAGCAGTACTTC; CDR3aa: CASSTYDSLSKQYF
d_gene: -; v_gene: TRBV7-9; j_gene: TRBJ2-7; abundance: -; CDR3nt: TGTGCCAGCAGACAAACCGGAGCGGGTTCCTACGAGCAGTACTTC; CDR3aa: CASRQTGAGSYEQYF
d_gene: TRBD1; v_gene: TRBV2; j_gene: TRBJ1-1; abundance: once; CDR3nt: TGTGCCAGCAGAACCAGGGGGCTGAACACTGAAGCTTTCTTT; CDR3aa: CASRTRGLNTEAFF
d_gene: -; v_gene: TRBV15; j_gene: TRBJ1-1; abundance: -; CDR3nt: TGTGCCACCAGCAGAGATAGGCAGGGAGTAGCTTTCTTT; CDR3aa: CATSRDRQGVAFF
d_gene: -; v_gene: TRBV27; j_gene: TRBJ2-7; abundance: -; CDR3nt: TGTGCCAGCACCCCTCAAGGGGGGCGCGAGCAGTACTTC; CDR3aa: CASTPQGGREQYF
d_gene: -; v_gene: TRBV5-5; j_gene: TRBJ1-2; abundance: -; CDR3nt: TGTGCCAGCAGGGAAGGTCCAGGGGCCAACTATGGCTACACCTTC; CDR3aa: CASREGPGANYGYTF
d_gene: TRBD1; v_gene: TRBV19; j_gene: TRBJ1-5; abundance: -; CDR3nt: TGTGCCAGTAGTATAGGGGACAGGGGCTTTGGGGATCAGCCCCAGCATTTT; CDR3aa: CASSIGDRGFGDQPQHF
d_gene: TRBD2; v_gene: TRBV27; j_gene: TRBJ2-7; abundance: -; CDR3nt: TGTGCCAGCAGTTTCAACGGACTAGGCTCCTACGAGCAGTACTTC; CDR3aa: CASSFNGLGSYEQYF
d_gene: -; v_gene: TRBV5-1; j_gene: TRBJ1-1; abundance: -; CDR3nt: TGCGCCAGCAGCTTGGACCAGAGCCAAAACACTGAAGCTTTCTTT; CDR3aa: CASSLDQSQNTEAFF
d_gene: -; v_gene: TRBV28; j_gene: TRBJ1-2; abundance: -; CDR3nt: TGTGCCAGCAGCTCCCCAAGGACAGCTAACTATGGCTACACCTTC; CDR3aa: CASSSPRTANYGYTF
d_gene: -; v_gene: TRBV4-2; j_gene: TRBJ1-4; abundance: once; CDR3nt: TGTGCCAGCAGCCAAGGTCAGGGGAAGGAAAAACTGTTTTTT; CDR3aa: CASSQGQGKEKLFF
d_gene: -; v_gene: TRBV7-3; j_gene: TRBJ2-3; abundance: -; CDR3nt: TGTGCCAGCAGCTTAATAGGAGGAGATACGCAGTATTTT; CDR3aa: CASSLIGGDTQYF
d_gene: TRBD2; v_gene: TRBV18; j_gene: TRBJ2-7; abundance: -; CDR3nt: TGTGCCAGCTCACTGATTCCAGGACTAGCGGGGGGTATCTACGAGCAGTACTTC; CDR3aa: CASSLIPGLAGGIYEQYF
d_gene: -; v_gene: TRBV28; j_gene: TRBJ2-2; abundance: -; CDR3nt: TGTGCCAGCAGCCTTTCCACTTCTGGGCCGAACACCGGGGAGCTGTTTTTT; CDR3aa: CASSLSTSGPNTGELFF
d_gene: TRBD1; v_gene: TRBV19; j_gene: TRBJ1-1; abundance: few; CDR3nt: TGTGCCAGTTCGGACAGGGGCACTGAAGCTTTCTTT; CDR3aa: CASSDRGTEAFF
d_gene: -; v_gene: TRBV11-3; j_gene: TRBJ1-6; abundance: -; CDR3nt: TGTGCCAGCAGCAAAATGACAGATTCACCCCTCCACTTT; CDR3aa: CASSKMTDSPLHF
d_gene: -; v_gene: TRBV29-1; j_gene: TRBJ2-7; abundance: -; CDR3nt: TGCAGCGTTGGTTCTCCCTACGAGCAGTACTTC; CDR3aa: CSVGSPYEQYF
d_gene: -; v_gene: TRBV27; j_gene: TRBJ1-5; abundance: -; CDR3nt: TGTGCCAGCGCCCCCCAGCCCCAGCATTTT; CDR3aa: CASAPQPQHF
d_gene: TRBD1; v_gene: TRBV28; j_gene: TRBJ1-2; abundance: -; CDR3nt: TGTGCCAGCAGTTCCGGGACAGGATCCTATGGCTACACCTTC; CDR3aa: CASSSGTGSYGYTF
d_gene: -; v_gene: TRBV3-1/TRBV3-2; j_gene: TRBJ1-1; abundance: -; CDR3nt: TGTGCCAGCAGCCAAGACAATGTAGCTTTCTTT; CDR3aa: CASSQDNVAFF